The 3 T cell receptor beta chains below come from one sample, sequenced in a study of T cell responses to AZD1222 COVID-19 vaccine. Clones were read by immunoSEQ multiplex PCR, and TCRdb kept only the in-frame ones, dropping some. The sample shows some 150,000 clones, more than 85% of them seen only once. The material was peripheral blood, obtained 28 days after the second AZD1222 dose. These receptors were taken from an adult who received the AZD1222 COVID-19 vaccine.

The count of this clone is one. The gene calls are TRBV11-3 and TRBJ2-1; a possible D gene is TRBD1 (6 bases). This CDR3 is built from 15 residues. Looked up from germline, CDR1 is SGHNT and CDR2 is YENEEA. V was trimmed by 5 bases and J by 2 bases, leaving 13 bases between them. In nucleotides, the CDR3 is TGTGCCAGCAGCCCCCGGGACAACACCTACAATGAGCAGTTCTTC. Amino acid sequence: CASSPRDNTYNEQFF.

The chain recombines TRBV5-4 with TRBJ2-3; the match to TRBD2 covers 12 bases. The ends lost 3 bases at V and 11 bases at J; junction bases unmatched: 13. CDR1 SGHNT and CDR2 YYREEE come from the germline V gene (reference sequence). CDR3 size: 16 residues. The DNA of the CDR3 is TGTGCCAGCAGCTCCTCTAGCGGGAGGGTAGGGTTGAAGCAGTATTTT. Protein sequence: CASSSSSGRVGLKQYF. The full variable domain, its missing parts supplied by reference TRBV5-4 and TRBJ2-3, is ETGVTQSPTHLIKTRGQQVTLRCSSQSGHNTVSWYQQALGQGPQFIFQYYREEENGRGNFPPRFSGLQFPNYSSELNVNALELDDSALYLCASSSSSGRVGLKQYFGPGTRLTVL.

The chain is built from TRBV18 and TRBJ1-6; D unclear. Germline CDR1 is KGHSH and CDR2 is LQKENI. V lost 1 base, J lost 7 bases, and 11 bases lay in between. The CDR3 runs 15 residues. The CDR3 DNA follows: TGTGCCAGCTCACCACGGGCGGGGAAGAATTCACCCCTCCACTTT. Translating it yields CASSPRAGKNSPLHF.